One and the same sample provided the 5 T cell receptor beta chains below, sequenced in a study of blood T cell repertoires in COVID-19 (dated by TCRdb to 2018 to 2020). The method behind the library was the immunoSEQ multiplex PCR assay. Here the immuneACCESS table is served through TCRdb, limited to in-frame sequences with V and J called. Missing clones are a known gap in these copies; in checked studies unresolved V genes cover under half, and the rest lacks a known reason. In this sample the table shows around 200,000 clones, 80% to 90% of which occur a single time. The top ten clones comprise approximately 11% of the sample. The sample consisted of peripheral blood. The source is a human donor with active or convalescent COVID-19. The donor label of this sample is uncertain.

With regard to this clone: One end of the junction fails to match germline, which may point to a read error. This chain uses TRBV9 with TRBJ2-3; D may be TRBD2 (6 bases). Germline V gene lookup returns CDR1 SGDLS and CDR2 YYNGEE. The CDR3 extends over 13 amino acids. For the CDR3, the DNA is TGCCCAAGCGCCGGACTATGCACAGATACGCAGTATTTT. It translates to CPSAGLCTDTQYF.

The rearrangement links TRBV3-1 (or the pseudogene TRBV3-2) to TRBJ1-3, with 7 bases identical to TRBD1. J was trimmed by 0 bases and V by 1 base; bases with no gene match: 0. The CDR3 runs 15 residues. CDR1 LGHDT and CDR2 YNNKEL come from the germline V gene (reference sequence). The DNA of the CDR3 is TGTGCCAGCAGCCAAGCAGGGGGCTCTGGAAACACCATATATTTT. Protein product: CASSQAGGSGNTIYF.

V gene TRBV21-1 combines with J gene TRBJ2-5; TRBD1 is the table's D call and was not checked against the DNA. TRBV21-1 is designated a pseudogene. CDR3 length: 15 amino acids. CDR3 coding DNA: TGTGCCAGCAGCCAGGGACAGGGTGAGGAAGAGACCCAGTACTTC. Residues: CASSQGQGEEETQYF.

The chain uses TRBV5-4 and TRBJ2-5; D is uncertain. CDR3 length equals 14 residues. Between the trimmed V and J ends, which lost 0 bases and 5 bases, there was a span of 11 bases. CDR1 is SGHNT and CDR2 is YYREEE in the germline V gene (reference sequence). CDR3 coding DNA: TGTGCCAGCAGCTTGGTACAGACCTTTGAGACCCAGTACTTC. Translation gives CASSLVQTFETQYF. The full variable domain, completed using reference TRBV5-4 and TRBJ2-5, is ETGVTQSPTHLIKTRGQQVTLRCSSQSGHNTVSWYQQALGQGPQFIFQYYREEENGRGNFPPRFSGLQFPNYSSELNVNALELDDSALYLCASSLVQTFETQYFGPGTRLLVL.

The chain employs TRBV10-3 and TRBJ2-2; maybe TRBD1 (8 bases). Deletions cut 4 bases from V and 1 base from J, with 13 bases between. CDR3 length equals 16 residues. Germline assignment: CDR1 ENHRY and CDR2 SYGVKD. CDR3 loop: CAISARGTGNTGELFF. In DNA, the CDR3 is TGTGCCATCAGTGCGCGGGGGACAGGGAACACCGGGGAGCTGTTTTTT.